This T cell receptor (beta chain) was recovered during a study of shared T cell receptors in the human thymus (dated by TCRdb to about 2021). About the investigation overall: The study examined how self-reactive, shared T-cell receptor alpha chains are generated in the human thymus.

With respect to this clone: It lacks a known antigen. It has no much larger one-base neighbor in the sample; base qualities were not kept.

The library was produced with the immunoSEQ multiplex PCR assay. TCRdb holds this immuneACCESS table with in-frame rearrangements only. Some clones are missing; in checked studies, unresolved V genes explain under half, and the rest has no known cause. Across this sample there are about 710,000 clones, with 70% to 90% seen only once. 0.0094% of the sample is taken by the ten largest. The same specimen was also included in a second study, on human thymus T cells. Reported in the second study: Immunologically healthy infants undergoing open corrective cardiac surgery for congenital heart defects in Finland were used as donors. The thymus tissue came from surgical resects taken out during corrective cardiac surgery. Both the thymic and the peripheral blood repertoires appeared to show biased V and J gene segment usage. According to the related research, thymic TCR repertoires were highly overlapping among unrelated individuals. The study described the TCR alpha and beta repertoires in fewer than 10 infant thymus samples and a handful of matching peripheral blood samples. The infant donors were roughly 7 to 244 days old, and the cohort included about 6 males and a couple of females. After being mechanically released from the tissue, thymocytes were kept at -70 degrees C in pellets of 10-30 million cells. A QIAsymphony instrument was used to extract genomic DNA from frozen cell pellets. The immunoSEQ multiplex PCR assay was used to amplify the TCRB and TCRAD loci from a standardized quantity of quality-controlled genomic DNA. The amplicons spanned the V(D)J region and were long enough to cover the CDR3 and allow V and J genes to be identified. The amplicons were sequenced on an Illumina platform via the commercial immunoSEQ service. Primer bias and sequencing errors were corrected using previously described methods, and TCRAD and TCRB definitions followed the IMGT database. immunoSEQ Analyzer 3.0 and VDJTools were used for repertoire analysis, which covered basic statistics, V/J segment usage, diversity estimates, rarefaction and pairwise overlap. To estimate diversity, the Chao1, ChaoE, Efron-Thisted, Shannon and inverse Simpson indices were applied, and diversity was also estimated on datasets down-sampled to the smallest sample. Repertoire overlap used strict matching of CDR3 nucleotide sequence, V gene and J gene, with Jaccard-based multidimensional scaling clustering. On average, roughly 800,000 unique TCRB clonotypes were obtained from thymus samples, compared with 70,000 to 90,000 from blood samples.

The clonotype was recovered from a boy younger than two with a congenital heart defect. Donor details come from another sample of the same person, matched by shared clones. Sequencing was carried out using thymocytes.

The DNA sequence follows: TGTGCTAGTGGTTTGGACCCCAGGCGGGAAGGACAAGAGACCCAGTACTTC. Its translation reads: CASGLDPRREGQETQYF. The chain joins TRBV12-5 to TRBJ2-5; the best D guess is TRBD2, with 6 bases matching. CDR1 LGHNT and CDR2 FRNRAP were looked up in the germline V gene. Relative to germline, V is 1 base shorter and J is 2 bases shorter, with 17 bases between their ends. Reading from cysteine to phenylalanine, the CDR3 counts 17 amino acids. CDR3 DNA is the only sequence kept; it has 51 bases, read in frame from the first base.